Listed below are T cell receptor beta chains from one sample, sequenced in a study of T cells in narcolepsy. Profiling relied on immunoSEQ multiplex PCR, and the TCRdb table lists in-frame clones only, not all of them. The profile shows around 18,000 clones, roughly 72% of them singletons. The sequenced sample was CD45RA- memory CD8+ T cells from PBMCs. All receptors derive from a human donor with narcolepsy. Both conserved end residues are trimmed from each CDR3. A D gene is named only where the DNA matches it firmly.

v_call	d_call	j_call	cdr3_aa
TRBV7-8	NA	TRBJ1-1	ASSLASSGAEAF
TRBV6-5	NA	TRBJ1-5	ASSYGGRQPQH
TRBV18	TRBD1	TRBJ2-1	ASSPLGQVDSTYNEQF
TRBV5-1	TRBD1	TRBJ2-7	ASSRQGAEGSAYEQY
TRBV6-1	TRBD1	TRBJ1-2	ASSPGQGDYGYT
TRBV6-1	NA	TRBJ1-1	ASSYQAEAF
TRBV7-9	NA	TRBJ1-2	ASSLEAGLYGYT
TRBV7-9	NA	NA	ASSSSRTVSYEQY
TRBV6-5	NA	TRBJ2-7	ASSYSSDRSYEQY
TRBV6-5	NA	TRBJ1-5	ASSPGGNQPQH
TRBV7-9	TRBD1	TRBJ1-2	ASSPGTGGRGYT
TRBV19	NA	TRBJ1-5	ASSMEGDQPQH
TRBV27	NA	TRBJ2-3	ASSLDGLTDTQY
TRBV14	NA	TRBJ1-2	ASSPPGQGNGYT
TRBV9	NA	TRBJ2-1	ASSDALDEQF
TRBV5-1	TRBD2	TRBJ2-3	ASSLNSGSPNTQY
TRBV6-1	TRBD1	TRBJ1-6	ASIEDRELSPLH
TRBV28	TRBD1	TRBJ1-1	ASSPPTGGYTEAF
TRBV7-9	TRBD1	TRBJ1-1	ASSFIDRASTEAF
TRBV28	TRBD1	TRBJ2-3	ASSSTGSTDTQY
TRBV6-5	NA	TRBJ2-5	ASSYPWEETQY
TRBV7-9	NA	TRBJ1-1	VSSSNPPPEAF
TRBV20-1	NA	TRBJ2-1	SSQGNEQF
TRBV7-3	NA	TRBJ2-5	ASSLTGGPQETQY
TRBV21-1	NA	TRBJ2-5	ASSKATSSGRSETQY
TRBV9	TRBD2	TRBJ2-7	ASSPESGDFSYEQY
TRBV11-3	TRBD1	TRBJ2-7	ASSIGQGGYEQY
TRBV5-1	TRBD2	TRBJ2-5	ASTSGLAEIETQY
TRBV6-5	NA	TRBJ1-2	ASSAGRYGYT
TRBV4-1	TRBD2	TRBJ2-1	ASSQEDVAGGPYNEQF
TRBV13	NA	TRBJ1-5	ASSRGGYAQPQH
TRBV29-1	NA	TRBJ1-1	SVEGGAGGEAF
TRBV6-5	NA	TRBJ2-7	ASSPGGGIYEQY
TRBV4-1	NA	TRBJ1-4	ASSRKLGGGGTNEKLF
TRBV19	NA	TRBJ1-5	ASSLGGLQPQH
TRBV15	NA	TRBJ2-1	ATSPGWEFDEQF
TRBV30	NA	TRBJ1-3	AWTTVSGNTIY
TRBV5-1	NA	TRBJ1-2	ASSLDTPGDYGYT
TRBV9	TRBD2	TRBJ2-7	ASSVGFSGSSEQY
TRBV18	NA	TRBJ2-4	ASSPAGPMDIQY
TRBV27	TRBD2	TRBJ2-7	ASSLAGLAGEIAYEQY
TRBV2	TRBD1	TRBJ1-4	ASSDLGQGSSTNEKLF
TRBV27	NA	TRBJ1-5	ASSQGFGNQPQH
TRBV4-1	NA	TRBJ2-3	ASSPHTDTDTQY
TRBV9	TRBD1	TRBJ1-3	ASSAATGGSGNTIY
TRBV4-2	TRBD2	TRBJ2-5	ASSQSAGAQETQY
TRBV27	NA	TRBJ1-2	ASSITGSPLYGYT
TRBV2	NA	TRBJ1-5	ASSWRESQPQH
TRBV19	TRBD1	TRBJ1-2	ASSTWGTGGKGYT
TRBV27	TRBD2	TRBJ2-1	ASSLLAGDYNEQF
TRBV7-8	TRBD2	TRBJ2-3	ASSPSAGTDTQY
TRBV19	TRBD1	TRBJ2-7	ASSTDTTGTGYAEQY